This is a list of T cell receptor beta chains from one sample in a study of blood T cell repertoires in COVID-19. Only in-frame clones appear in the TCRdb table, and some are missing; sequencing was by immunoSEQ multiplex PCR. The sample holds about 80,000 clones, over 65% seen once. Input material: peripheral blood. Source of these receptors: a man aged 50 or older with active or convalescent COVID-19. Both conserved end residues are trimmed from each CDR3. D genes are given only for firm matches. Only part of the rows carry a size: once, few, many, or a class if the clone is expanded.

>.|.|TRBJ2-2|TRBV5-4
ASSRLNTGELF
>.|TRBD1|TRBJ1-5|TRBV3-1/TRBV3-2
ASSPQGGNQPQH
>.|TRBD2|TRBJ2-1|TRBV5-4
ASSTLAGGGDEQF
>.|TRBD1|TRBJ2-2|TRBV18
ATHKPHRGGTGELF
>once|TRBD2|TRBJ2-5|TRBV24-1
ATSGTSGEETQY
>few|TRBD1|TRBJ2-7|TRBV27
ASSLGSGQGYEQY
>.|TRBD1|TRBJ1-1|TRBV3-1/TRBV3-2
ASSPQGALSTEAF
>.|TRBD1|TRBJ1-1|TRBV29-1
SVGRDRGRRDTEAF
>.|TRBD1|TRBJ1-2|TRBV12-3/TRBV12-4
ASTLTGGDGYT
>.|TRBD2|TRBJ2-3|TRBV4-2
ASSQVPRGGSSTDTQY
>.|.|TRBJ2-3|TRBV1
TSSGPRTQY
>.|.|TRBJ1-1|TRBV28
ASSDRAGAIRCF
>.|TRBD2|TRBJ2-1|TRBV29-1
SVEGRSGGLTNNEQF
>.|TRBD2|TRBJ2-1|TRBV11-3
ASSLTSGGVVNEQF
>.|.|TRBJ2-2|TRBV9
ASSAVSAGELF
>.|TRBD1|TRBJ1-2|TRBV27
ASSGGQGVIGYT
>.|.|TRBJ1-5|TRBV19
ASSLQVEGNQPQH
>once|.|TRBJ1-2|TRBV19
ASSVSSGEGGYT
>.|TRBD1|TRBJ2-5|TRBV7-3
ASSSRGNKTQY
>.|.|TRBJ2-5|TRBV11-2
ASSGGLQETQY
>.|.|TRBJ1-2|TRBV29-1
SVERLVGYGYT
>.|TRBD1|TRBJ2-1|TRBV4-3
ASSQELYPGTGVNEQF